This TCR beta chain was retrieved from a study of PD-1 blockade in classical Hodgkin lymphoma. Repertoires were generated with immunoSEQ multiplex PCR, while TCRdb's copy carries only in-frame clones and drops some. Here the sample spans 15,000 to 20,000 clones, about four fifths being singletons. Time point specified: newly diagnosed, previously untreated cHL patient sample. The study purified CD4+ T cells from thawed PBMCs using magnetic negative selection. The junction had 7 bases not matched to a gene; V was cut back by 6 bases and J by 3 bases. The CDR3 is 14 amino acids. From germline, CDR1 is SQVTM and CDR2 ANQGSEA.

The specimen sequenced was CD4+ T cells from blood. The chain carries TRBV29-1 and TRBJ2-3; 9 positions agree with TRBD2. This receptor was identified in a human donor with classical Hodgkin lymphoma. The CDR3 nucleotides read TGCAGCGTCGGGAGCGGGGGGTTTACAGATACGCAGTATTTT. The encoded protein is CSVGSGGFTDTQYF.